These 17 T cell receptor beta chains originate from one sample sequenced in a study of cytomegalovirus exposure and HLA in healthy donors. Primers for the PCR totalled 60 Vbeta and 13 Jbeta. Sequenced by immunoSEQ multiplex PCR; TCRdb stores in-frame clones only, minus some. Of under 200,000 clones listed, roughly 80% are singletons. Sequenced: PBMCs. The receptors originated from a man aged 40-49 years in good health and CMV-seronegative.

The V and J genes are TRBV7-6 and TRBJ2-1, with D maybe TRBD2 (6 bases). This CDR3 region has 14 residues. Germline V gives CDR1 SGHVS, CDR2 FNYEAQ. V lost 5 bases, J lost 6 bases, and 14 bases lay in between. CDR3 region: CASSLTWGGNEQFF. CDR3 DNA: TGTGCCAGCAGCCTAACTTGGGGAGGCAATGAGCAGTTCTTC.

The sample holds one count of this clone. This chain joins TRBV5-1 and TRBJ1-4; D is ambiguous. V was trimmed by 4 bases and J by 5 bases, leaving 12 bases between them. Germline V gene data show CDR1 as SGHRS and CDR2 as YFSETQ. The CDR3 is 14 amino acids. CDR3 DNA sequence: TGCGCCAGCAGCCGGGAGGGTTCCAATGAAAAACTGTTTTTT. The encoded protein is CASSREGSNEKLFF.

The gene calls are TRBV30 and TRBJ2-3; possibly TRBD1 for D (5 bases). The germline V and J ends were trimmed by 4 bases and 14 bases, with 22 bases remaining between them. Germline CDR1 reads GTSNPN; CDR2 reads SVGIG (reference sequence). The length of the CDR3 is 13 residues. CDR3 bases: TGTGCCTGGAATCTACTGACAGCCCATAGTCTGTATTTT. As protein: CAWNLLTAHSLYF.

J is TRBJ1-3 and V is TRBV18; a possible D gene is TRBD1 (6 bases). The germline V gene has CDR1 KGHSH and CDR2 LQKENI. V shed 4 bases and J shed 0 bases, with 7 bases lying between them. This CDR3 region has 14 residues. The CDR3 nucleotides read TGTGCCAGCTCACGACAGGACTCTGGAAACACCATATATTTT. It is translated as CASSRQDSGNTIYF.

The genes are TRBV6-5 and TRBJ2-5; D remains ambiguous. CDR3 length: 13 amino acids. The germline CDR1 and CDR2 sequences are MNHEY and SVGAGI. V was pared by 3 bases and J by 1 base, with 6 bases between. The CDR3 reads CASSYTVQETQYF. The CDR3 DNA follows: TGTGCCAGCAGTTATACAGTCCAAGAGACCCAGTACTTC.

The chain is built from TRBV6-5 and TRBJ2-5; TRBD2 aligns across 7 bases. The J call could be wrong; TRBJ2-7 is a better fit for the DNA end. The germline V gene encodes CDR1 MNHEY and CDR2 SVGAGI. There are 14 residues in the CDR3. CDR3 in amino acids: CASSYGGDSYEQYF. DNA of the CDR3: TGTGCCAGCAGTTATGGGGGGGACTCCTACGAGCAGTACTTC.

This chain connects TRBV28 to TRBJ2-3; 9 nucleotides align to TRBD1. CDR3 length: 14 amino acids. The V gene's germline CDR1 is MDHEN and CDR2 SYDVKM. V shed 5 bases, J shed 5 bases, and the junction held 5 bases outside the gene matches. In nucleotides, the CDR3 is TGTGCCAGCAGTCGGGACAGGGTGCTAGATACGCAGTATTTT. The encoded protein is CASSRDRVLDTQYF.

As concerns this clone: An end of the junction does not agree with germline; a read error may underlie this. The chain recombines TRBV7-9 with TRBJ2-2; no clear D. The length of the CDR3 is 17 residues. Germline V lookup: CDR1 SEHNR, CDR2 FQNEAQ (reference sequence). The CDR3 reads CSSSLPIGGLDTGELFF. The CDR3 DNA follows: TGTTCCAGCAGCCTACCAATTGGTGGGCTGGACACCGGGGAGCTGTTTTTT.

The chain carries TRBV4-2 and TRBJ2-1; 8 bases match TRBD1. The CDR3 is made up of 17 amino acids. Germline V gives CDR1 LGHNA, CDR2 YNFKEQ. Trimming cost V 1 base and J 0 bases; bases outside gene matches: 5. The CDR3 DNA sequence: TGTGCCAGCAGCCAAGTGGACAGGGCGAGCTCCTACAATGAGCAGTTCTTC. Translated, it gives CASSQVDRASSYNEQFF.

The chain employs TRBV28 and TRBJ2-1, with D possibly being TRBD1 (8 bases). The CDR3 has 15 amino acids. In germline, CDR1 is MDHEN, CDR2 SYDVKM. Trimming cost V 6 bases and J 8 bases, with 20 bases left between them. CDR3 DNA sequence: TGTGCCAGCAGCCCAAGCGGGACAGGTCTTTATGAGCAGTTCTTC. Translated: CASSPSGTGLYEQFF.

The genes are TRBV30 and TRBJ2-2; TRBD1 matches 7 bases. The CDR3 covers 13 residues. The V and J ends lost 1 base and 7 bases, in that order; junction bases with no gene match: 3. CDR1 and CDR2 from the germline V gene are GTSNPN and SVGIG (reference sequence). The CDR3 bases are TGTGCCTGGAGTGAGGGGGCGGGCGGGGAGCTGTTTTTT. This sequence encodes CAWSEGAGGELFF.

The chain links TRBV7-3 to TRBJ2-7, with D possibly matching TRBD2 (5 bases). The V and J ends lost 4 bases and 2 bases respectively, with 12 bases between them. This CDR3 contains 14 residues. Germline CDR1 SGHTA, CDR2 FQGTGA. This CDR3 is CASSSPDSPYEQYF. The CDR3 DNA reads as TGTGCCAGCAGCTCGCCGGACTCCCCCTACGAGCAGTACTTC.

This clone was seen a few times. The V and J genes are TRBV4-3 and TRBJ1-3; D remains unclear. Between the trimmed V and J ends, which lost 1 base and 0 bases, there was a span of 7 bases. Germline-derived CDR1 and CDR2 are LGHNA and YSLEER. The CDR3 length is 15 residues. CDR3 region: CASSQGRNSGNTIYF. Written as DNA, the CDR3 is TGCGCCAGCAGCCAAGGTAGAAACTCTGGAAACACCATATATTTT.

The chain combines TRBV7-2 with TRBJ2-2; D possibly corresponds to TRBD1 (5 bases). Per the germline V gene, CDR1 is SGHTA and CDR2 is FQGNSA. The CDR3 is 14 residues long. Trimming stripped 2 bases from V and 7 bases from J, with 11 bases between. The CDR3 is CASSLIGTGGELFF. The CDR3 bases are TGTGCCAGCAGCTTAATAGGTACAGGCGGGGAGCTGTTTTTT.

The table lists this clone with a few counts. CDR3 sequence reads: CSVEIDVGLANYGYTF. The CDR3 bases are TGCAGCGTTGAAATAGACGTAGGCCTAGCTAACTATGGCTACACCTTC. The chain carries TRBV29-1 and TRBJ1-2, with unresolved D. The CDR3 is made up of 16 amino acids. The V end lost 2 bases, the J end lost 0 bases, and 16 bases lay between the germline ends. The germline V gene has CDR1 SQVTM and CDR2 ANQGSEA.

The V gene is TRBV4-3, the J gene TRBJ2-1; TRBD2 is a possible D gene (6 bases). The CDR3 sequence is 16 residues long. Trimming removed 1 base at V and 1 base at J, with 11 bases between. Germline-derived CDR1 and CDR2 are LGHNA and YSLEER. In DNA form, the CDR3 reads TGCGCCAGCAGCCAAGGGCTAGGAGGGTCCTACAATGAGCAGTTCTTC. This gives the protein CASSQGLGGSYNEQFF.

With respect to this clone: One end of the junction fails to match germline, which may point to a read error. The chain recombines TRBV7-7 with TRBJ2-1, with 9 bases identical to TRBD2. Per germline, CDR1 SSHAT and CDR2 FNYEAQ (reference sequence). The CDR3 loop spans 16 amino acids. The CDR3 spells CASSPRLAGDLNEQFF. The DNA for the CDR3 is TGTGCTAGCAGCCCAAGGTTAGCGGGGGACCTCAATGAGCAGTTCTTC.